These 18 T cell receptor beta chains were sequenced from one sample in a study of identical twins. MiXCR, applied by TCRdb to the 5' RACE reads, yields one record per CDR3 protein. The sample holds roughly 540,000 distinct CDR3 sequences, 20% to 25% seen once. This sample also appeared in a second study, on T cells expressing NK-cell markers.

Specimen: CD4+ T cells sorted from blood. The source of these receptors is a woman between 18 and 29 years old in good health.

The V gene is TRBV12-3 or TRBV12-4, the J gene TRBJ2-7; D is unclear. The CDR3 covers 15 residues. V was clipped by 2 bases and J by 1 base, with 12 bases between them. For the CDR3, the DNA is TGTGCCAGCAGTTTAACCCTCAGCACTTCCTACGAGCAGTACTTC. Translating it yields CASSLTLSTSYEQYF.

This clonotype was observed a few times. V is TRBV4-3 and J is TRBJ2-1; 10 nucleotides line up with TRBD2. The CDR3 is 17 amino acids. The germline V gene has CDR1 LGHNA and CDR2 YSLEER. The ends lost 1 base at V and 6 bases at J; junction bases unmatched: 9. The CDR3 nucleotides read TGCGCCAGCAGCCAAGTGGTAAAGGCTAGCGGGAGCAATGAGCAGTTCTTC. This gives the protein CASSQVVKASGSNEQFF.

This clonotype was counted many times. The genes are TRBV5-1 and TRBJ2-2; 7 bases match TRBD2. Germline CDR1 reads SGHRS; CDR2 reads YFSETQ. This CDR3 contains 14 residues. V trimming: 4 bases; J trimming: 9 bases; junction bases outside the gene matches: 9. The CDR3 nucleotides are TGCGCCAGCAGCCCCGGGACTACCGACCGGGAGCTGTTTTTT. Translating gives CASSPGTTDRELFF.

This chain links TRBV6-5 with TRBJ2-6, with a tentative D call TRBD1 (6 bases). The CDR3 extends over 17 amino acids. V lost 2 bases, J lost 3 bases, and 14 bases lay in between. The germline gives CDR1 MNHEY, CDR2 SVGAGI. CDR3 bases: TGTGCCAGCAGTTACCTGAACACAGGGAATGGGGCCAACGTCCTGACTTTC. Amino acids: CASSYLNTGNGANVLTF.

The chain links TRBV20-1 to TRBJ2-1; 8 bases are a match to TRBD1. Germline assignment: CDR1 DFQATT and CDR2 SNEGSKA (reference sequence). The CDR3 is made up of 14 amino acids. V shed 3 bases, J shed 6 bases, and the junction held 7 bases outside the gene matches. CDR3 sequence (DNA): TGCAGTGCTAGTAATGGCAGGGGGCTCAATGAGCAGTTCTTC. Encoded protein: CSASNGRGLNEQFF.

This clonotype was observed a handful of times. The chain uses TRBV7-9 and TRBJ1-1, with a tentative D call TRBD1 (6 bases). Looked up from germline, CDR1 is SEHNR and CDR2 is FQNEAQ (reference sequence). The V and J ends lost 5 bases and 1 base respectively, with 11 bases between them. This CDR3 comprises 14 residues. The CDR3 is CASSQGQSNTEAFF. DNA for the CDR3: TGTGCCAGCAGCCAAGGACAGTCGAACACTGAAGCTTTCTTT. Complete variable domain (other parts from reference TRBV7-9 and TRBJ1-1): DTGVSQNPRHKITKRGQNVTFRCDPISEHNRLYWYRQTLGQGPEFLTYFQNEAQLEKSRLLSDRFSAERPKGSFSTLEIQRTEQGDSAMYLCASSQGQSNTEAFFGQGTRLTVV.

This rearrangement joins TRBV20-1 to TRBJ1-1; D remains ambiguous. Germline CDR1 is DFQATT and CDR2 is SNEGSKA (reference sequence). This CDR3 is built from 13 residues. The CDR3 spells CTTPRNTNTEAFF. The CDR3 coding sequence is TGCACGACCCCTCGGAACACAAATACTGAAGCTTTCTTT.

The J gene is TRBJ2-7, the V gene TRBV5-5; TRBD2 is a possible D gene (5 bases). CDR1 and CDR2 (germline): SGHKS, YYEKEE (reference sequence). The CDR3 runs 14 residues. V lost 6 bases, J lost 3 bases, and 16 bases lay in between. CDR3 DNA: TGTGCCAGCAACCCCGGGGATTGGGACTACGAGCAGTACTTC. This translates into CASNPGDWDYEQYF.

This clonotype has a single count. The chain links TRBV7-9 to TRBJ2-2, with 7 nucleotides matching TRBD2. V shed 6 bases, J shed 4 bases, and the junction held 8 bases outside the gene matches. Germline CDR1 and CDR2: SEHNR and FQNEAQ (reference sequence). CDR3 length: 15 amino acids. The CDR3 coding sequence is TGTGCCAGCAGGTCTGGTCGGGAGGTCACCGGGGAGCTGTTTTTT. This encodes CASRSGREVTGELFF.

This clonotype was seen a handful of times. Here the CDR3 reads CASSPGTGSSYEQYF. Written as DNA, the CDR3 is TGTGCCAGCAGCCCTGGGACAGGGAGCTCCTACGAGCAGTACTTC. V gene TRBV11-1 combines with J gene TRBJ2-7, with 9 bases aligning to TRBD1. This CDR3 spans 15 amino acids. Per germline, CDR1 SGHAT and CDR2 FQDESV (reference sequence). Unmatched junction bases numbered 5, after V lost 5 bases and J lost 0 bases. Full variable domain (rest looked up from reference TRBV11-1 and TRBJ2-7): EAEVAQSPRYKITEKSQAVAFWCDPISGHATLYWYRQILGQGPELLVQFQDESVVDDSQLPKDRFSAERLKGVDSTLKIQPAELGDSAMYLCASSPGTGSSYEQYFGPGTRLTVT.

The chain employs TRBV14 and TRBJ2-7; D ambiguous. V lost 0 bases, J lost 5 bases, and 8 bases lay in between. Germline V gene data show CDR1 as SGHDN and CDR2 as FVKESK. The CDR3 is 13 residues long. The CDR3 reads CASSQEIQNEQYF. In DNA, the CDR3 is TGTGCCAGCAGCCAAGAGATCCAGAACGAGCAGTACTTC.

The CDR3 region has the DNA TGTGCCAGCAGCTTTCTGCAGGGGAGCTCCTACGAGCAGTACTTC. This translates into CASSFLQGSSYEQYF. V usage is TRBV7-2 and J usage is TRBJ2-7; possible D gene TRBD1, 6 bases. Per germline, CDR1 SGHTA and CDR2 FQGNSA. The CDR3 is 15 amino acids. V was trimmed by 3 bases and J by 0 bases, leaving 12 bases between them.

Only a few counts were recorded for this clonotype. The J gene is TRBJ2-2, the V gene TRBV6-1; 10 nucleotides align to TRBD1. The V segment lost 6 bases and the J segment 6 bases; nucleotides outside the gene matches: 7. Germline V lookup: CDR1 MNHNS, CDR2 SASEGT. The CDR3 loop spans 15 amino acids. The CDR3 sequence is CASRLPGQGSGELFF. In DNA, the CDR3 is TGTGCCAGCAGGCTTCCGGGACAGGGGTCCGGGGAGCTGTTTTTT.

The genes are TRBV20-1 and TRBJ2-5; weak D call: TRBD1 (5 bases). The CDR3 extends over 14 amino acids. The germline V gene encodes CDR1 DFQATT and CDR2 SNEGSKA (reference sequence). Here the CDR3 DNA reads TGCGGGATCCTCGCACAGGCACTTGTGGGGACCCAGTACTTC. Translated, it gives CGILAQALVGTQYF.

This sequence joins TRBV6-5 and TRBJ1-2; 7 bases map to TRBD1. Germline V gene data show CDR1 as MNHEY and CDR2 as SVGAGI. J gave up 8 bases and V 4 bases, and 16 bases lay outside the gene matches. The CDR3 sequence is 16 residues long. The CDR3 sequence: CASSLSGTVTSGGYTF. In nucleotides, the CDR3 is TGTGCCAGCAGTTTATCAGGGACAGTGACCAGTGGGGGCTACACCTTC.

V usage is TRBV6-1 and J usage is TRBJ1-1, with D tentatively TRBD1 (6 bases). V shed 8 bases and J shed 10 bases, with 26 bases lying between them. The germline V gene encodes CDR1 MNHNS and CDR2 SASEGT. There are 15 residues in the CDR3. The CDR3 bases are TGTGCCAGCGCCAAGGGGGGGACTCTCAATGGGGGAGCTTTCTTT. Residues: CASAKGGTLNGGAFF.

The rearrangement uses TRBV20-1 and TRBJ2-1; 10 bases align to TRBD2. This CDR3 is built from 16 residues. Germline V lookup: CDR1 DFQATT, CDR2 SNEGSKA (reference sequence). J gave up 2 bases and V 3 bases, and 7 bases lay outside the gene matches. CDR3 bases: TGCAGTGCTAGGGAGTGGACTAGCGGCGCCTACAATGAGCAGTTCTTC. Protein sequence: CSAREWTSGAYNEQFF.

The chain employs TRBV10-3 and TRBJ2-2; a weak D match, TRBD2 (5 bases). Trimming took off 3 bases at V and 7 bases at J, with 18 bases between the two ends. The CDR3 runs 16 residues. CDR1 is ENHRY, CDR2 SYGVKD, per germline. The CDR3 protein is CAISDVGNPLHGELFF. The CDR3 DNA reads TGTGCCATCAGTGATGTCGGGAATCCGCTCCACGGGGAGCTGTTTTTT.